This T cell receptor (beta chain) was recovered during a study of blood T cell repertoires in COVID-19. About the study: Researchers got acute and convalescent COVID-19 samples from the United States, Italy and Spain. The cDNA or gDNA used as material had been derived from T cells, B-cell-depleted T cells, or PBMCs.

The CDR3 totals 15 residues. Germline V gene lookup returns CDR1 LGHDT and CDR2 YNNKEL (reference sequence). With 2 bases clipped from V and 9 bases from J, the junction kept 5 bases outside the gene matches. In the authors' workflow: Amplification of reference gene primers provided the estimated nucleated cell counts. Profiling relied on immunoSEQ multiplex PCR, and the TCRdb table lists in-frame clones only, not all of them. V and J calls and clone size are given by that table; D and trimming were obtained from the DNA. The repertoire holds about 180,000 clones, with 85% as singletons. The sequence came from a person aged 65 to 79 with COVID-19, enrolled during active disease. The V gene is TRBV3-1 (or the pseudogene TRBV3-2), the J gene TRBJ1-6; 9 bases map to TRBD1. Sample: peripheral blood. In DNA, the CDR3 is TGTGCCAGCAGCCAAACCGGGACAGGGATTTCACCCCTCCACTTT. Its protein is CASSQTGTGISPLHF.